A single sample gave rise to the 9 T cell receptor beta chains below, sequenced in a study of shared T cell receptors in the human thymus. The table came from immunoSEQ multiplex PCR; TCRdb's copy has only in-frame clones and leaves some out. This sample has about 660,000 clones, with around 87% found just once. The same data also contributed to another study, on human thymus T cells.

Sequenced sample: thymocytes. These receptor sequences come from a boy in the first two years of life with a congenital heart defect.

The chain carries TRBV11-2 and TRBJ2-3; D is possibly TRBD1 (6 bases). Germline values: CDR1 SGHAT, CDR2 FQNNGV. There are 16 residues in the CDR3. Trimming removed 3 bases at V and 2 bases at J, with 15 bases between. The CDR3 region has the DNA TGTGCCAGCAGCTTTCCCGCCAGGGGCGACACAGATACGCAGTATTTT. The encoded protein is CASSFPARGDTDTQYF.

This chain uses TRBV6-5 with TRBJ2-7; 9 bases agree with TRBD1. J was trimmed by 5 bases and V by 3 bases; bases with no gene match: 11. The CDR3 has 16 amino acids. Germline loops: CDR1 MNHEY, CDR2 SVGAGI. CDR3 in DNA: TGTGCCAGCAGTTATGCCCCCGGGACAGGGAAGCACGAGCAGTACTTC. The encoded protein is CASSYAPGTGKHEQYF.

This clone appeared a few times. The chain is built from TRBV12-1 and TRBJ2-7; the D call of TRBD2 is as the table states it, not checked on the DNA. TRBV12-1 is flagged as a pseudogene. This CDR3 contains 12 residues. As DNA, the CDR3 is TGTGCCAGCAGCCTAAAACCCTACGAGCAGTACTTC. The encoded protein is CASSLKPYEQYF.

This chain uses TRBV4-1 with TRBJ1-1, with D maybe TRBD1 (5 bases). This CDR3 has 15 residues. Trimming removed 3 bases at V and 3 bases at J, with 14 bases between. Per the germline V gene, CDR1 is MGHRA and CDR2 is YSYEKL. The CDR3 spells CASSQVKGYYTEAFF. For the CDR3, the DNA is TGCGCCAGCAGCCAGGTCAAGGGGTACTACACTGAAGCTTTCTTT.

This clone was recorded a few times. V usage is TRBV4-3 and J usage is TRBJ2-2, with D uncertain. V lost 0 bases, J lost 7 bases, and 9 bases lay in between. The CDR3 has 14 amino acids. From germline, CDR1 is LGHNA and CDR2 YSLEER. Written as DNA, the CDR3 is TGCGCCAGCAGCCAAGATCGGGTTGTCGGGGAGCTGTTTTTT. Amino acids: CASSQDRVVGELFF.

The rearrangement joins TRBV19 to TRBJ1-2; TRBD1 is a possible D gene (5 bases). This CDR3 comprises 13 residues. The ends were cut back, 5 bases at V and 7 bases at J, with 14 bases in the middle. Looked up from germline, CDR1 is LNHDA and CDR2 is SQIVND (reference sequence). The CDR3 is CASSFRQGLGYTF. The CDR3 bases are TGTGCCAGTAGTTTCCGCCAGGGCCTTGGCTACACCTTC.

The chain recombines TRBV4-1 with TRBJ1-5; TRBD1 agrees at 9 bases. The CDR3 is made up of 19 amino acids. V was clipped by 3 bases and J by 2 bases; unmatched bases: 14. Per the germline V gene, CDR1 is MGHRA and CDR2 is YSYEKL. CDR3 in amino acids: CASSQSTGGAFYGNQPQHF. CDR3 in DNA: TGCGCCAGCAGCCAGTCAACAGGGGGCGCGTTTTATGGCAATCAGCCCCAGCATTTT.

This clone was detected only once. The chain joins TRBV4-3 to TRBJ2-2; 8 nucleotides match TRBD1. This CDR3 contains 16 residues. CDR1 is LGHNA and CDR2 is YSLEER in the germline V gene. V shed 3 bases and J 0 bases; nucleotides not matched to a gene: 3. The CDR3 DNA reads as TGCGCCAGCAGCCATAGGACAGGGACGAACACCGGGGAGCTGTTTTTT. Amino acids: CASSHRTGTNTGELFF.

V is TRBV2 and J is TRBJ1-2; unclear D gene. Germline assignment: CDR1 SNHLY and CDR2 FYNNEI. The germline V and J ends were trimmed by 4 bases and 7 bases, with 7 bases remaining between them. The CDR3 spans 11 residues. The CDR3 DNA reads TGTGCCAGCAGTGCGGGAGGTGGCTACACCTTC. This sequence encodes CASSAGGGYTF. Full variable domain (remainder filled in from reference TRBV2 and TRBJ1-2): EPEVTQTPSHQVTQMGQEVILRCVPISNHLYFYWYRQILGQKVEFLVSFYNNEISEKSEIFDDQFSVERPDGSNFTLKIRSTKLEDSAMYFCASSAGGGYTFGSGTRLTVV.